One sample yielded the 27 T cell receptor beta chains listed below, sequenced in a study of shared T cell receptors in the human thymus. Here immunoSEQ multiplex PCR was the method, and the copy in TCRdb shows in-frame clones only, minus some. This sample has more than 550,000 clones, with 70% to 90% found just once. This sample also appeared in a second study, on human thymus T cells.

The sequencing input was thymocytes. The receptors stem from a girl less than two years old with a congenital heart defect.

CDR3 nucleotides: TGTGCCAGCAGTTTATGTCGCAGGATGGAAGAGCAGTACTTC. Protein: CASSLCRRMEEQYF. This chain joins TRBV28 and TRBJ2-7, with D unclear. Germline values: CDR1 MDHEN, CDR2 SYDVKM. The V and J ends lost 0 bases and 7 bases respectively, with 13 bases between them. The CDR3 extends over 14 amino acids.

The chain recombines TRBV5-6 with TRBJ1-1; perhaps TRBD1 as D (6 bases). Trimming left V 5 bases short and J 1 base short, with 9 bases between. This CDR3 is built from 13 residues. CDR1 and CDR2 (germline): SGHDT, YYEEEE. The CDR3 region has the DNA TGTGCCAGCAGTCTGACAGGGAACACTGAAGCTTTCTTT. This codes for CASSLTGNTEAFF.

This clone was seen only once. The chain employs TRBV7-8 and TRBJ2-7, with a tentative D call TRBD2 (5 bases). The V end was cut by 5 bases, the J end by 12 bases, with 20 bases between. This CDR3 spans 13 amino acids. Per germline, CDR1 SGHVS and CDR2 FQNEAQ. The chain's CDR3 is CASSETKLPGWYF. Written as DNA, the CDR3 is TGTGCCAGCAGCGAAACAAAGTTACCGGGATGGTACTTC. Using reference TRBV7-8 and TRBJ2-7 for the parts outside the CDR3, the full variable domain is GAGVSQSPRYKVAKRGQDVALRCDPISGHVSLFWYQQALGQGPEFLTYFQNEAQLDKSGLPSDRFFAERPEGSVSTLKIQRTQQEDSAVYLCASSETKLPGWYFGPGTRLTVT.

This clone was found once. The rearrangement uses TRBV2 and TRBJ1-5; D gene uncertain. The CDR3 loop spans 17 amino acids. The germline V gene has CDR1 SNHLY and CDR2 FYNNEI. The V and J ends lost 8 bases and 4 bases respectively, with 24 bases between them. CDR3 sequence (DNA): TGTGCCAGCGGAGAACTGCCAGAGGGTGCCCCTAATCAGCCCCAGCATTTT. Protein: CASGELPEGAPNQPQHF.

The V gene is TRBV10-2, the J gene TRBJ1-1, with a weak D call TRBD1 (5 bases). The V gene's germline CDR1 is WSHSY and CDR2 SAAADI. The ends were cut back, 7 bases at V and 4 bases at J, with 16 bases in the middle. The CDR3 contains 14 residues. The CDR3: CASTKGRGGTEAFF. The CDR3 DNA reads TGCGCCAGCACAAAGGGGAGGGGCGGCACTGAAGCTTTCTTT.

V usage is TRBV27 and J usage is TRBJ1-5, with D possibly being TRBD1 (6 bases). The CDR3 loop spans 13 amino acids. Germline V gene data show CDR1 as MNHEY and CDR2 as SMNVEV (reference sequence). The germline V and J ends were trimmed by 2 bases and 11 bases, with 13 bases remaining between them. CDR3 residues: CASSLRDKITQHF. In DNA, the CDR3 is TGTGCCAGCAGTTTACGGGACAAAATAACCCAGCATTTT.

The chain links TRBV5-8 to TRBJ1-2; no reliable D call. V dropped 2 bases and J dropped 4 bases, with 15 bases sitting between them. The CDR3 is made up of 15 amino acids. Germline CDR1 and CDR2: SGHTS and YDEGEE. CDR3 amino acids: CASSFHAVGSYGYTF. The CDR3 DNA is TGTGCCAGCAGCTTCCATGCGGTGGGGAGCTATGGCTACACCTTC. Using reference TRBV5-8 and TRBJ1-2 for the parts outside the CDR3, the full variable domain is EAGVTQSPTHLIKTRGQQATLRCSPISGHTSVYWYQQALGLGLQFLLWYDEGEERNRGNFPPRFSGRQFPNYSSELNVNALELEDSALYLCASSFHAVGSYGYTFGSGTRLTVV.

The V gene is TRBV5-1, the J gene TRBJ1-4; TRBD1 aligns across 9 bases. From germline, CDR1 is SGHRS and CDR2 YFSETQ. Trimming took 4 bases from V and 1 from J; bases not matched to a gene: 8. The CDR3 extends over 17 amino acids. The CDR3 nucleotides are TGCGCCAGCAGCGAGGGGGACAGGGTGGAAACTAATGAAAAACTGTTTTTT. The encoded protein is CASSEGDRVETNEKLFF.

The chain couples TRBV7-6 to TRBJ1-1, with D possibly being TRBD1 (5 bases). Germline values: CDR1 SGHVS, CDR2 FNYEAQ. Trimming shortened V by 5 bases and J by 1 base, and 17 bases separated the two germline ends. The length of the CDR3 is 16 residues. CDR3 nucleotides: TGTGCCAGCAGCCCGGAAAAACCTAGGGGGAACACTGAAGCTTTCTTT. This translates into CASSPEKPRGNTEAFF.

In nucleotides, the CDR3 is TGTGCCAGCAGCCCGAGTGGAGTTTGGGTAGGGGCTGAAGCTTTCTTT. Amino acids: CASSPSGVWVGAEAFF. The chain links TRBV7-9 to TRBJ1-1; D may be TRBD1 (5 bases). Trimming removed 5 bases at V and 6 bases at J, with 22 bases between. CDR1 SEHNR and CDR2 FQNEAQ come from the germline V gene (reference sequence). This CDR3 is 16 amino acids long.

V and J are TRBV18 and TRBJ2-3, with 9 nucleotides matching TRBD1. This CDR3 region has 16 residues. Germline V gene sequence: CDR1 KGHSH, CDR2 LQKENI. With V trimmed by 3 bases and J by 4 bases, 8 bases remained unmatched. This CDR3 is CASSPPDRGISDTQYF. Here the CDR3 DNA reads TGTGCCAGCTCACCGCCGGACAGGGGAATATCAGATACGCAGTATTTT.

This clone is a singleton in its sample. V usage is TRBV25-1 and J usage is TRBJ1-4; TRBD1 is a possible D gene (6 bases). Germline lookup yields CDR1 MGHDK and CDR2 SYGVNS. Trimming took off 2 bases at V and 8 bases at J, with 18 bases between the two ends. CDR3 length equals 16 residues. Here the CDR3 DNA reads TGTGCCAGCAGTGAACGGGACACTCAGGCCCCCGAAAAACTGTTTTTT. Translating it yields CASSERDTQAPEKLFF.

This chain uses TRBV29-1 with TRBJ1-5, with D possibly TRBD1 on 5 matching bases. Trimming removed 5 bases at V and 1 base at J, with 12 bases between. CDR3 length: 14 amino acids. The germline gives CDR1 SQVTM, CDR2 ANQGSEA. The CDR3 is CSVLDTLSNQPQHF. CDR3 nucleotides: TGCAGCGTTCTGGACACCCTCAGCAATCAGCCCCAGCATTTT. Supplemented by reference TRBV29-1 and TRBJ1-5, the full variable domain reads SAVISQKPSRDICQRGTSLTIQCQVDSQVTMMFWYRQQPGQSLTLIATANQGSEATYESGFVIDKFPISRPNLTFSTLTVSNMSPEDSSIYLCSVLDTLSNQPQHFGDGTRLSIL.

The chain links TRBV19 to TRBJ1-1, with 10 bases identical to TRBD1. The CDR3 consists of 17 residues. V lost 8 bases and J lost 4; bases outside the gene matches: 16. Germline V gene lookup returns CDR1 LNHDA and CDR2 SQIVND (reference sequence). CDR3 residues: CASDSARDRGMGTEAFF. The CDR3 DNA sequence: TGTGCCAGTGACTCGGCCCGGGACAGGGGTATGGGCACTGAAGCTTTCTTT.

The chain is built from TRBV4-1 and TRBJ2-4; TRBD2 might be the D (6 bases). Trimming pared 4 bases from V and 6 bases from J, leaving 13 bases between. The CDR3 is 14 amino acids. Germline V CDR1 and CDR2: MGHRA, YSYEKL. This chain's CDR3 is CASSRGGSINIQYF. As DNA, the CDR3 is TGCGCCAGCAGCCGGGGAGGATCCATAAACATTCAGTACTTC.

J is TRBJ2-7 and V is TRBV6-1; TRBD1 matches 8 bases. The CDR3 loop spans 15 amino acids. CDR1 is MNHNS, CDR2 SASEGT, per germline. The J segment lost 9 bases and the V segment lost 8 bases, leaving 18 bases of the junction unmatched. The CDR3 sequence is CASSPPQGARTLQYF. The DNA for the CDR3 is TGTGCCAGCTCTCCTCCTCAGGGGGCGCGAACATTGCAGTACTTC.

This chain joins TRBV28 and TRBJ2-7, with D tentatively TRBD1 (5 bases). From germline, CDR1 is MDHEN and CDR2 SYDVKM. V shed 6 bases and J shed 4 bases, with 13 bases lying between them. CDR3 size: 13 residues. In DNA, the CDR3 is TGTGCCAGCAGGGTCCAGGGCGAGTACGAGCAGTACTTC. Translated, it gives CASRVQGEYEQYF. Variable domain in full (rest from reference TRBV28 and TRBJ2-7): DVKVTQSSRYLVKRTGEKVFLECVQDMDHENMFWYRQDPGLGLRLIYFSYDVKMKEKGDIPEGYSVSREKKERFSLILESASTNQTSMYLCASRVQGEYEQYFGPGTRLTVT.

This clone was counted a single time. The rearrangement uses TRBV9 and TRBJ1-2; possible D gene TRBD1, 6 bases. Per the germline V gene, CDR1 is SGDLS and CDR2 is YYNGEE. Trimming cost V 0 bases and J 2 bases, with 11 bases left between them. The CDR3 runs to 15 residues. The CDR3 here is CASSVGRQANYGYTF. For the CDR3, the DNA is TGTGCCAGCAGCGTAGGTCGACAGGCGAACTATGGCTACACCTTC.

This chain connects TRBV6-5 to TRBJ2-7; no definite D call. CDR3 size: 14 residues. The germline V gene has CDR1 MNHEY and CDR2 SVGAGI. The V end was cut by 1 base, the J end by 0 bases, with 7 bases between. CDR3 coding DNA: TGTGCCAGCAGTTACTGTCACGGCTCCTACGAGCAGTACTTC. It encodes CASSYCHGSYEQYF.

V gene TRBV9 combines with J gene TRBJ2-7; D call uncertain. The CDR3 extends over 13 amino acids. Trimming cost V 3 bases and J 5 bases, with 12 bases left between them. Germline V gene sequence: CDR1 SGDLS, CDR2 YYNGEE. In DNA form, the CDR3 reads TGTGCCAGCAGCGGACCGACAACGGACGAGCAGTACTTC. It is translated as CASSGPTTDEQYF.

This clone was recorded once. V gene TRBV5-6 combines with J gene TRBJ2-2, with 9 bases aligning to TRBD1. CDR3 size: 17 residues. Germline lookup yields CDR1 SGHDT and CDR2 YYEEEE. Unmatched junction bases numbered 10, after V lost 1 base and J lost 6 bases. The CDR3 spells CASSLSEGQGRAGELFF. CDR3 coding DNA: TGTGCCAGCAGCTTGAGTGAGGGACAGGGACGGGCCGGGGAGCTGTTTTTT.

The rearrangement joins TRBV7-9 to TRBJ1-2, with 8 nucleotides matching TRBD1. V was pared by 3 bases and J by 4 bases, with 7 bases of the junction left unmatched. CDR3 length: 15 residues. The germline V gene encodes CDR1 SEHNR and CDR2 FQNEAQ (reference sequence). The CDR3 nucleotides read TGTGCCAGCAGCTTGCGACAGACAGGGGCCTATGGCTACACCTTC. Translating it yields CASSLRQTGAYGYTF.

This rearrangement joins TRBV5-4 to TRBJ2-7, with no clear D. The germline V gene has CDR1 SGHNT and CDR2 YYREEE (reference sequence). The CDR3 totals 15 residues. Trimming left V 4 bases short and J 0 bases short, with 14 bases between. In DNA form, the CDR3 reads TGTGCCAGCAGCCTCTCCGACTCAGCCTCCTACGAGCAGTACTTC. This encodes CASSLSDSASYEQYF. Using reference TRBV5-4 and TRBJ2-7 for the parts outside the CDR3, the full variable domain is ETGVTQSPTHLIKTRGQQVTLRCSSQSGHNTVSWYQQALGQGPQFIFQYYREEENGRGNFPPRFSGLQFPNYSSELNVNALELDDSALYLCASSLSDSASYEQYFGPGTRLTVT.

J is TRBJ2-3 and V is TRBV19; 7 positions agree with TRBD2. This CDR3 comprises 14 residues. V lost 7 bases and J lost 10; bases outside the gene matches: 14. Germline loops: CDR1 LNHDA, CDR2 SQIVND (reference sequence). For the CDR3, the DNA is TGTGCCAGTACTCGATCCGGGAGGCGCGGGGCGCAGTATTTT. Encoded protein: CASTRSGRRGAQYF.

V and J are TRBV4-1 and TRBJ1-6; a weak D match, TRBD1 (5 bases). Per germline, CDR1 MGHRA and CDR2 YSYEKL. V was trimmed by 0 bases and J by 4 bases, leaving 13 bases between them. The CDR3 is 17 residues long. The CDR3 reads CASSQDGVGRYNSPLHF. As DNA, the CDR3 is TGCGCCAGCAGCCAAGATGGGGTGGGGCGATATAATTCACCCCTCCACTTT.

This chain joins TRBV7-9 and TRBJ2-6; a weak D match, TRBD2 (5 bases). The CDR3 consists of 17 residues. Trimming removed 3 bases at V and 0 bases at J, with 12 bases between. Germline V gene lookup returns CDR1 SEHNR and CDR2 FQNEAQ (reference sequence). The CDR3 nucleotides are TGTGCCAGCAGCTTGGTTTTGGGGAGCTCTGGGGCCAACGTCCTGACTTTC. It translates to CASSLVLGSSGANVLTF.

J is TRBJ1-1 and V is TRBV5-1; maybe TRBD1 (6 bases). CDR1 is SGHRS, CDR2 YFSETQ, per germline. This CDR3 comprises 16 residues. V dropped 4 bases and J dropped 1 base, with 17 bases sitting between them. The CDR3 is CASSPPSDRSNTEAFF. The CDR3 DNA is TGCGCCAGCAGCCCCCCCTCGGACAGATCGAACACTGAAGCTTTCTTT.